The clone carrying this T cell receptor beta chain was observed many times. What it binds is not known. This sample is part of a study of naive and memory T cell subsets. The study's findings and limits: Gini index rose across naive, CM, EM and EMRA in CD4 and CD8. Over 95% of naive TCR sequences appeared only once, unlike memory subsets.

Both TRBC1 and TRBC2 were covered by a beta constant-region primer of two equimolar oligonucleotides. Ligated cDNA was amplified by four rounds of PCR with nested alpha and beta constant-region primers and SP2. TCRdb fed the UMI-ligation and nested PCR reads into MiXCR, producing one record per CDR3 protein. The sample lists 120,000 or so distinct CDR3 sequences; 35% to 45% were seen once. Material: central memory CD4+ T cells from blood. The sequence came from a human donor in good health.

The CDR3 reads CASNRQLTYEQYF. The CDR3 region has the DNA TGTGCCAGCAACAGACAGCTAACCTACGAGCAGTACTTC. The chain employs TRBV6-2 or TRBV6-3 and TRBJ2-7; a possible D gene is TRBD1 (5 bases). Looked up from germline, CDR1 is MNHEY and CDR2 is SVGEGT. V lost 7 bases to trimming and J lost 2 bases, with 12 bases between them. This CDR3 has 13 amino acids.